A selection of T cell receptor beta chains follows, all from one sample in a study of T cell responses to AZD1222 COVID-19 vaccine. Sequencing used immunoSEQ multiplex PCR; TCRdb keeps in-frame clones, though not all of them. The data show about 78,000 clones, with 75% to 95% seen just once and about 3% held by the top ten. Sample: peripheral blood, taken 28 days after the second AZD1222 dose. These receptors all stem from an adult who received the AZD1222 COVID-19 vaccine. Both conserved end residues are part of each CDR3. D genes are given only for firm matches. Only part of the rows carry a size: once, few, many, or a class if the clone is expanded.

TGTGCCAGCAGCGAGGGACAGGGGAGATGGAACTATGGCTACACCTTC CASSEGQGRWNYGYTF . TRBD1 TRBJ1-2 TRBV5-8
TGTGCCAGCAGCCCGGGGTCCTCTCAGCCCCAGCATTTT CASSPGSSQPQHF once . TRBJ1-5 TRBV7-8
TGTGCCAGCAGTCCCCAAAGCACTGAAGCTTTCTTT CASSPQSTEAFF . . TRBJ1-1 TRBV2
TGTGCCAGCAGCCCGTTGACCGGGCCCCGGAGTTGGGAACTGTTTTTT CASSPLTGPRSWELFF . . TRBJ1-4 TRBV11-2
TGTGCCAGCAGCTTAGAAGGGGTTGGGTATTCGGGTGGAACATACAATGAGCAGTTCTTC CASSLEGVGYSGGTYNEQFF few . TRBJ2-1 TRBV11-2
TGTGCCAGCAGCTCTCCGCTACAGGGGAACACTGAAGCTTTCTTT CASSSPLQGNTEAFF . . TRBJ1-1 TRBV5-4
TGTGCCAGCAGTTCCGCCGTTCGACTAGCGGGAGGCTCCTACAATGAGCAGTTCTTC CASSSAVRLAGGSYNEQFF . TRBD2 TRBJ2-1 TRBV28
TGTGCCAGCAGGGACGGTTACAATCAGCCCCAGCATTTT CASRDGYNQPQHF . . TRBJ1-5 TRBV12-3/TRBV12-4
TGTGCCAGCAGCTTAGACTCCACGACAGGTGGCGCAGATACGCAGTATTTT CASSLDSTTGGADTQYF . . TRBJ2-3 TRBV7-2
TGTGCCAGCAGTTTTTCGGGTGGCTACACCTTC CASSFSGGYTF . . TRBJ1-2 TRBV12-3/TRBV12-4
TGTGCCAGCAGTGAAGGATCGGGGCATGGGTATGGCTACACCTTC CASSEGSGHGYGYTF . . TRBJ1-2 TRBV6-1
TGTGCCAGCAGCCAATGGGCAGGGGGCCATCAAGAGACCCAGTACTTC CASSQWAGGHQETQYF . TRBD1 TRBJ2-5 TRBV14
TGTGCCAGCTCAGCGACCCAGGGAGAGACCCAGTACTTC CASSATQGETQYF . . TRBJ2-5 TRBV11-3
TGTGCCAGCAGCTCTACCGGGACTAGCGGGAACTATGAGCAGTTCTTC CASSSTGTSGNYEQFF . TRBD2 TRBJ2-1 TRBV5-6
TGTGCCAGTAGTCCCGGGGGGAGGTACGAGCAGTACTTC CASSPGGRYEQYF . TRBD2 TRBJ2-7 TRBV19
TGTGCCAGCAGTCTACAGGGTAATCAGCCCCAGCATTTT CASSLQGNQPQHF . . TRBJ1-5 TRBV12-3/TRBV12-4